Listed below are T cell receptor beta chains from one sample, sequenced in a study of blood T cell repertoires in COVID-19. Clones were sequenced by immunoSEQ multiplex PCR, and TCRdb holds only the in-frame ones, with some missing. The profile shows tens of thousands of clones, 84% of them singletons. The sample comprised peripheral blood. These receptors all stem from a man between 50 and 59 years old with acute or convalescent COVID-19. Both conserved end residues are part of each CDR3. Fields, in order: J gene, V gene, D gene, CDR3 length, clone size, CDR3 DNA, CDR3 protein. D genes are given only for firm matches. Clone size is not always given. Where it is, it says once, few, many or a class for expanded clones.

>TRBJ2-1|TRBV4-1|.|15|.
TGCGCCAGCAGAGATGGACTCACTTCCTACAATGAGCAGTTCTTC
CASRDGLTSYNEQFF
>TRBJ2-5|TRBV4-2|.|14|few
TGTGCCAGCAGCCAGGGGGGAGCCGAAGAGACCCAGTACTTC
CASSQGGAEETQYF
>TRBJ2-7|TRBV7-8|.|14|once
TGTGCCAGCAGCACACCCGAGACTACTTACGAGCAGTACTTC
CASSTPETTYEQYF
>TRBJ1-1|TRBV5-6|.|14|.
TGTGCCAGCAGCTTGGGGCAGGTGAACACTGAAGCTTTCTTT
CASSLGQVNTEAFF
>TRBJ1-2|TRBV10-2|TRBD1|17|.
TGCGCCAGCAGTGAGAGGGGACAGGGAGCCTCTGTCGATGGCTACACCTTC
CASSERGQGASVDGYTF
>TRBJ2-1|TRBV27|.|15|.
TGTGCCAGCAGTTTAGCCGGAGAGTCCTACAATGAGCAGTTCTTC
CASSLAGESYNEQFF
>TRBJ1-5|TRBV29-1|.|13|.
TGCAGCGTTGCACAGTCGAGCAATCAGCCCCAGCATTTT
CSVAQSSNQPQHF
>TRBJ2-7|TRBV7-2|.|11|once
TGTGCCAGCAGCTCCTATTACGAGCAGTACTTC
CASSSYYEQYF
>TRBJ1-4|TRBV12-3/TRBV12-4|.|13|once
TGTGCCAGCTCCGACGGGAATAATGAAAAACTGTTTTTT
CASSDGNNEKLFF
>TRBJ2-7|TRBV27|.|14|.
TGTGCCAGCAGTTTATTGGGCAGGGACTACGAGCAGTACTTC
CASSLLGRDYEQYF
>TRBJ1-5|TRBV9|.|15|.
TGTGCCAGCAGCCCCGCGCCGTTCCCAAATCAGCCCCAGCATTTT
CASSPAPFPNQPQHF
>TRBJ2-1|TRBV5-1|.|15|.
TGCGCCAGTAGTGCCGTCCGAGGGACCTACAATGAGCAGTTCTTC
CASSAVRGTYNEQFF
>TRBJ2-7|TRBV25-1|.|16|.
TGTGCCAGCAGTGAAATTGGTGGCGGCGGGACCCAGGGGCAGTACTTC
CASSEIGGGGTQGQYF
>TRBJ2-5|TRBV19|TRBD2|22|.
TGTGCCAGTAGTAAGGGACTAGCGGGAGTTATTTTCGAGGAGATAGGATCTGAGACCCAGTACTTC
CASSKGLAGVIFEEIGSETQYF
>TRBJ1-1|TRBV6-2/TRBV6-3|.|16|.
TGTGCCAGCAGTTACTCCCGGCCAGGGCTGAACACTGAAGCTTTCTTT
CASSYSRPGLNTEAFF
>TRBJ1-4|TRBV7-9|.|15|.
TGTGCCAGCAGCCATCCAGGGGCCGGTAATGAAAAACTGTTTTTT
CASSHPGAGNEKLFF
>TRBJ1-6|TRBV5-4|TRBD1|17|.
TGTGCCAGCAGCTCCACCAGGGGGACAGGACCCAATTCACCCCTCCACTTT
CASSSTRGTGPNSPLHF
>TRBJ1-6|TRBV27|TRBD1|16|.
TGTGCCAGCAGTATGTCGGGACAGGGGTATAATTCACCCCTCCACTTT
CASSMSGQGYNSPLHF
>TRBJ1-2|TRBV24-1|TRBD1|16|once
TGTGCCACCAGTGATCCAATCGGACAGGGCTCCTATGGCTACACCTTC
CATSDPIGQGSYGYTF
>TRBJ2-5|TRBV5-4|.|11|.
TGTGCCACCCTGGAGGGGGAGACCCAGTACTTC
CATLEGETQYF
>TRBJ2-5|TRBV29-1|.|14|.
TGCAGCGTTTGGGGTGGACGGGGACAAGAGACCCAGTACTTC
CSVWGGRGQETQYF
>TRBJ1-2|TRBV9|.|18|once
TGTGCCAGCAGCGTAGAGGGGACCCGGGGGGCGATGATCTATGGCTACACCTTC
CASSVEGTRGAMIYGYTF
>TRBJ1-2|TRBV18|TRBD1|18|.
TGTGCCAGCTCACCACCGGGACAGGGAAGTTTGGGCGTTTATGGCTACACCTTC
CASSPPGQGSLGVYGYTF
>TRBJ2-7|TRBV11-2|.|12|.
TGTGCCAGCAGCCCTACAGTTTACGAGCAGTACTTC
CASSPTVYEQYF
>TRBJ2-5|TRBV3-1/TRBV3-2|TRBD2|16|.
TGTGCCAGCAGCCAACCCAGACTAGCGGGAGTAGAGACCCAGTACTTC
CASSQPRLAGVETQYF
>TRBJ2-7|TRBV9|TRBD2|15|.
TGTGCCAGCAGCCCTAGCGGGGGGCCTACCTACGAGCAGTACTTC
CASSPSGGPTYEQYF